Below, 3 T cell receptor beta chains from the same sample are listed, as sequenced in a study of T cells after posttransplantation cyclophosphamide. The assay was immunoSEQ multiplex PCR, and TCRdb's table has in-frame clones only and misses some. The repertoire yields about 39,000 clones, none seen only once; the top ten contain approximately 4.9%. Sequencing was done on a sample of PBMCs. The source is a woman in her forties or fifties in good health and a related stem cell transplant donor.

This clone has a count of ten or more. The J gene is TRBJ1-6, the V gene TRBV4-2; D perhaps matches TRBD1 (5 bases). Looked up from germline, CDR1 is LGHNA and CDR2 is YNFKEQ. The CDR3 sequence is 15 residues long. V was pared by 1 base and J by 5 bases, with 9 bases between. The CDR3 DNA reads TGTGCCAGCAGCCAAGGGGGACTGGATAATTCACCCCTCCACTTT. Its protein product is CASSQGGLDNSPLHF.

This clone came up many times. The rearrangement uses TRBV7-9 and TRBJ1-3; possible D gene TRBD1, 5 bases. The CDR3 extends over 13 amino acids. Germline V gene data show CDR1 as SEHNR and CDR2 as FQNEAQ (reference sequence). Trimming stripped 3 bases from V and 4 bases from J, with 7 bases between. The DNA of the CDR3 is TGTGCCAGCAGCTTCCAGGGAGGAAACACCATATATTTT. It encodes CASSFQGGNTIYF. Together with reference TRBV7-9 and TRBJ1-3, the CDR3 gives the full variable domain: DTGVSQNPRHKITKRGQNVTFRCDPISEHNRLYWYRQTLGQGPEFLTYFQNEAQLEKSRLLSDRFSAERPKGSFSTLEIQRTEQGDSAMYLCASSFQGGNTIYFGEGSWLTVV.

This rearrangement joins TRBV7-9 to TRBJ2-1; 9 bases match TRBD2. Per germline, CDR1 SEHNR and CDR2 FQNEAQ (reference sequence). The CDR3 runs 16 residues. With V trimmed by 4 bases and J by 8 bases, 12 bases remained unmatched. For the CDR3, the DNA is TGTGCCAGCAGCTCCCGGGCGGGGGGGCCTTCCCATGAGCAGTTCTTC. Amino acid sequence: CASSSRAGGPSHEQFF.